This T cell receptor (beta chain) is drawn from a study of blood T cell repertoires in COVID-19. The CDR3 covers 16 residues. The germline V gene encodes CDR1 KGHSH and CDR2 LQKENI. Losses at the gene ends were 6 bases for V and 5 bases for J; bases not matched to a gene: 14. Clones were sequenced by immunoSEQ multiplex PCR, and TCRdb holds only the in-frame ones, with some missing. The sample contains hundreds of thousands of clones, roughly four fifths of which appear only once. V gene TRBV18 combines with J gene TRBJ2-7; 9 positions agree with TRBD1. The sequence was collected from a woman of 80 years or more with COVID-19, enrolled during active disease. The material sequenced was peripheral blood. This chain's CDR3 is CASSPRNRGLENEQYF. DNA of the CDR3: TGTGCCAGCTCCCCAAGAAACAGGGGGCTAGAGAACGAGCAGTACTTC.